The rows below give T cell receptor beta chains drawn from one sample of a study of response to subunit inactivated influenza vaccine. TCRdb itself ran the RT-PCR reads through MiXCR, one entry per CDR3 protein. Of 600,000 to 850,000 distinct CDR3 sequences listed, 12% to 15% are singletons. The source material was PBMCs from blood, sampled 14 to 15 days before vaccination. All receptors come from a man in his forties or fifties who received an inactivated influenza vaccine. Both conserved end residues are trimmed from each CDR3. Rows may omit the clone size; those that give it use once, few, many or a size class.

V	J	size	CDR3
TRBV6-1	TRBJ2-4	-	ASSKVTEQY
TRBV5-1	TRBJ1-2	-	ASSPTGRNYGYT
TRBV7-8	TRBJ2-3	-	ASSLGEQVTQY
TRBV4-2	TRBJ2-5	few	ASSQARTPETQY
TRBV20-1	TRBJ1-5	many	SAKEGGYNQPQH
TRBV7-9	TRBJ1-5	few	ASSLDGSSNQPQH
TRBV7-2	TRBJ2-7	-	ASSSPTTSGSKYEQY
TRBV6-5	TRBJ2-7	-	ASSYSRLASYEQY
TRBV5-1	TRBJ2-7	-	ASSPRTARYEQY
TRBV30	TRBJ2-7	few	AWSSTGLAERVSYEQY
TRBV29-1	TRBJ2-4	-	SVAQGAPAKNIQY
TRBV6-2/TRBV6-3	TRBJ2-3	many	ASSGLGVDTQY
TRBV20-1	TRBJ1-5	many	SAKIRGQGLKPQH
TRBV7-2	TRBJ2-7	few	ASSLVGESSYEQY
TRBV24-1	TRBJ2-5	few	ATSRTGEETQY
TRBV7-9	TRBJ2-5	-	ASSLRFANRETQY
TRBV29-1	TRBJ2-7	few	SVERLAGFPANYEQY
TRBV18	TRBJ2-5	few	ASSRIKESQY
TRBV9	TRBJ2-1	few	ASSVAGGQVYEQF
TRBV20-1	TRBJ1-6	-	SALGTGTFFYSPLH
TRBV7-2	TRBJ1-2	few	ASSPQGAVGGYT
TRBV30	TRBJ2-7	few	AWSGRIGYEQY
TRBV24-1	TRBJ2-5	few	ATSDLAGTEETQY
TRBV5-5	TRBJ2-2	few	ASSGGLNTGELF
TRBV12-3/TRBV12-4	TRBJ2-3	many	ASSFNRADGQY
TRBV5-1	TRBJ1-2	-	ASTFDPQGVNGYT
TRBV12-3/TRBV12-4	TRBJ1-5	-	ASSTLLDQPQH
TRBV7-2	TRBJ2-7	-	ASRKQGSSYEQY
TRBV29-1	TRBJ2-5	many	SVEDLDSRGETQY
TRBV5-1	TRBJ2-7	many	ASSLEGQGAYEQY
TRBV3-1	TRBJ2-7	few	ASTRGFSADEQY
TRBV5-1	TRBJ1-2	-	ASSLGSAAGYGYT
TRBV20-1	TRBJ1-5	-	SAREQGKNQPQH
TRBV28	TRBJ2-7	-	ASSFPSFLEQY
TRBV12-3/TRBV12-4	TRBJ1-5	few	ASNTMGGTDQPQH
TRBV9	TRBJ2-2	-	ASGEGGRGTGELF
TRBV6-5	TRBJ1-1	many	ASSYSTYTEAF
TRBV12-3/TRBV12-4	TRBJ1-2	-	ASSFLPGVSDYGYT
TRBV7-9	TRBJ2-7	-	ASNSAGTAYEQY
TRBV2	TRBJ2-2	few	AVNRGEYSNTGELF
TRBV28	TRBJ2-1	-	ASSFPGLEIYNEQF
TRBV10-2	TRBJ2-3	many	ASSELGLTGDTQY
TRBV7-2	TRBJ2-3	few	ASSTSGGSTDTQY
TRBV24-1	TRBJ2-1	many	ATSDFGGSGYNEQF
TRBV4-3	TRBJ2-2	-	ASSQERGGGAGELF
TRBV3-1	TRBJ1-2	few	ASSQQGLHGYT
TRBV12-3/TRBV12-4	TRBJ2-7	few	ASSWAPGLATYEQY
TRBV24-1	TRBJ2-1	-	ATSAGTSGVYNEQF
TRBV29-1	TRBJ2-3	few	SVEVSPDTQY
TRBV4-3	TRBJ2-2	-	ASSQGGIGGKGTGELF
TRBV20-1	TRBJ1-1	few	SARSEDRNTEAF
TRBV7-2	TRBJ2-1	few	ASSTDRDQSYNEQF
TRBV5-1	TRBJ2-7	-	ASSFQAGASYEQY
TRBV30	TRBJ2-1	-	AFSGSFVDNEQF
TRBV12-3/TRBV12-4	TRBJ1-3	-	ASSLAPGISGNTIY
TRBV9	TRBJ2-5	few	ASSGTSTGETQY
TRBV20-1	TRBJ2-3	-	SAKKGTLGTDTQY
TRBV7-3	TRBJ1-5	-	ASSLCVRYYSNQPQH
TRBV15	TRBJ1-5	few	ATSREGFQPQH
TRBV4-3	TRBJ2-3	many	ASSQDGAGPGSTDTQY